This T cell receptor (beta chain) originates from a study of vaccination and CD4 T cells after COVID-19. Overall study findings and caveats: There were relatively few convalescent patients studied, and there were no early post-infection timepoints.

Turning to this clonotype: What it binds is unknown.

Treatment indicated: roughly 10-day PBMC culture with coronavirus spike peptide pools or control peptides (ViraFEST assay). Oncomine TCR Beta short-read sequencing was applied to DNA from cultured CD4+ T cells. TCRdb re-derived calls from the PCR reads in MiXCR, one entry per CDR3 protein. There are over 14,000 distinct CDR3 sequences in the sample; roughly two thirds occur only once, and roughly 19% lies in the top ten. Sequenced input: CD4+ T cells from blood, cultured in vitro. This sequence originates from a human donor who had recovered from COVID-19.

The DNA of the CDR3 is TGCAGTTTACCTGCGGAGACTGAAGCTTTCTTT. Its protein is CSLPAETEAFF. V usage is TRBV20-1 and J usage is TRBJ1-1; D gene uncertain. Germline V lookup: CDR1 DFQATT, CDR2 SNEGSKA (reference sequence). V gave up 8 bases and J gave up 5 bases, with 12 bases separating them. There are 11 residues in the CDR3.